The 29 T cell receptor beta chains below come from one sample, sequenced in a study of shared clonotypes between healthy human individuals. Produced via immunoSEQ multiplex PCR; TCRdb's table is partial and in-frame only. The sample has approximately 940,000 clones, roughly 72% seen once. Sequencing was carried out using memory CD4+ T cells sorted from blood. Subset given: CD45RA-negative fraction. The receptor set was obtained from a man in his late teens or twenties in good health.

The CDR3 protein is CASSMVNYGYTF. CDR3 nucleotide sequence: TGTGCCAGCAGCATGGTGAACTATGGCTACACCTTC. The chain employs TRBV7-9 and TRBJ1-2; D gene uncertain. Germline V lookup: CDR1 SEHNR, CDR2 FQNEAQ (reference sequence). Trimming pared 5 bases from V and 2 bases from J, leaving 6 bases between. The CDR3 loop spans 12 amino acids.

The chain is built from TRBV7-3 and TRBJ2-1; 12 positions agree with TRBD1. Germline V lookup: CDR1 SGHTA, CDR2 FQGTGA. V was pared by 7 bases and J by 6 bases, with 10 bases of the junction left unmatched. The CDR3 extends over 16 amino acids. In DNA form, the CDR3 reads TGTGCCAGCACCCCGGGACAGGGGGCGCGTGGCAATGAGCAGTTCTTC. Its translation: CASTPGQGARGNEQFF.

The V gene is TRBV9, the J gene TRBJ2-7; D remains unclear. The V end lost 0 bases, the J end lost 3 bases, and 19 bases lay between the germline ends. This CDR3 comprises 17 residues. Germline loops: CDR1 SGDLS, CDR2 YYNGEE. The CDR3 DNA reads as TGTGCCAGCAGCGTAGGAAGCGAGGTGGCAGTCCACTACGAGCAGTACTTC. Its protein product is CASSVGSEVAVHYEQYF.

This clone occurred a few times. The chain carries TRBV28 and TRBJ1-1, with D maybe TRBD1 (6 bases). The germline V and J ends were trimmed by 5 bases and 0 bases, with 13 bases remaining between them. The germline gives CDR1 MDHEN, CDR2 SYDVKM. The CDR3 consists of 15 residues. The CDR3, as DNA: TGTGCCAGCAGTCCTGGGGGGGGCATGAACACTGAAGCTTTCTTT. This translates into CASSPGGGMNTEAFF.

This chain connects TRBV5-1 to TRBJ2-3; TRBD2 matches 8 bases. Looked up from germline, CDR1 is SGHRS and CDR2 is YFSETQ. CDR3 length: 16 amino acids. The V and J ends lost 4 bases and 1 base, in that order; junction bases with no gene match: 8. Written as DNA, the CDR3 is TGCGCCAGCAGCCGAGGGACTAGTATAGGCACAGATACGCAGTATTTT. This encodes CASSRGTSIGTDTQYF. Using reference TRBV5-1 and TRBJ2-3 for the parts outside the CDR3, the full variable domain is KAGVTQTPRYLIKTRGQQVTLSCSPISGHRSVSWYQQTPGQGLQFLFEYFSETQRNKGNFPGRFSGRQFSNSRSEMNVSTLELGDSALYLCASSRGTSIGTDTQYFGPGTRLTVL.

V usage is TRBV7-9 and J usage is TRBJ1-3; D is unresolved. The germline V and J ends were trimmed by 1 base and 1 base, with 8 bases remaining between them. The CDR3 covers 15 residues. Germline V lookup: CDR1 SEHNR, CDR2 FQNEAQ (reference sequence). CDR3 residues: CASSLDPVSGNTIYF. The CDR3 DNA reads TGTGCCAGCAGCTTAGACCCAGTATCTGGAAACACCATATATTTT.

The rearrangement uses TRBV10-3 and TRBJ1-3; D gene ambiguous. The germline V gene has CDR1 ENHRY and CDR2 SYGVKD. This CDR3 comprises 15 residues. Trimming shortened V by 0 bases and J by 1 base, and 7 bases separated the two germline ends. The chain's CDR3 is CAISESGMSGNTIYF. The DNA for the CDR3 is TGTGCCATCAGTGAGTCAGGGATGTCTGGAAACACCATATATTTT.

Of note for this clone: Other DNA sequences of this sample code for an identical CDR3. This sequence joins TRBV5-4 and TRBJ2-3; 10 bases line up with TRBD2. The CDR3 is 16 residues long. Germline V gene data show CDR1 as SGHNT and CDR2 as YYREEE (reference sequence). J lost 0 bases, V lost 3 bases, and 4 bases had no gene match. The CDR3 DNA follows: TGTGCCAGCAGCTCCCCGACTAGCGGGAGCACAGATACGCAGTATTTT. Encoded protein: CASSSPTSGSTDTQYF.

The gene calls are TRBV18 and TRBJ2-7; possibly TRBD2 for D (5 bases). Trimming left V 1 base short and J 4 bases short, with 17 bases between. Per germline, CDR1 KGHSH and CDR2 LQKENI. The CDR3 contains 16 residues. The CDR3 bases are TGTGCCAGCTCACCACTGTCCACGGTGGGAGTTTACGAGCAGTACTTC. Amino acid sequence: CASSPLSTVGVYEQYF. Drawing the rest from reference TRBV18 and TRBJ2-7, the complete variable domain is NAGVMQNPRHLVRRRGQEARLRCSPMKGHSHVYWYRQLPEEGLKFMVYLQKENIIDESGMPKERFSAEFPKEGPSILRIQQVVRGDSAAYFCASSPLSTVGVYEQYFGPGTRLTVT.

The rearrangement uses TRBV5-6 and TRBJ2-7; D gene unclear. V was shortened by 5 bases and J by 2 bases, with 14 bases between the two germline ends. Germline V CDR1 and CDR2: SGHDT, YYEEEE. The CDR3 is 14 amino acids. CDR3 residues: CASSYRVSPYEQYF. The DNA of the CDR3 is TGTGCCAGCAGTTACCGGGTGTCCCCCTACGAGCAGTACTTC.

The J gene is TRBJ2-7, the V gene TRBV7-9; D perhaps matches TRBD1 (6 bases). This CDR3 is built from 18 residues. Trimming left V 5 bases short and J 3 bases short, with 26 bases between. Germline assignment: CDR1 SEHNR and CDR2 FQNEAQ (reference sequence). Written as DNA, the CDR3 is TGTGCCAGCAGCCTTGAGGGGGTTCGCGACCGGCGAAACTACGAGCAGTACTTC. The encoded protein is CASSLEGVRDRRNYEQYF.

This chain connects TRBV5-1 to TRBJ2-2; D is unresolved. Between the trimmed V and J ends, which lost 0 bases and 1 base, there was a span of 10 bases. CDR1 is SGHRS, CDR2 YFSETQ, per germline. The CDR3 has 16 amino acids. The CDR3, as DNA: TGCGCCAGCAGCTTGGCGGGCCGGATGAACACCGGGGAGCTGTTTTTT. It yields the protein CASSLAGRMNTGELFF.

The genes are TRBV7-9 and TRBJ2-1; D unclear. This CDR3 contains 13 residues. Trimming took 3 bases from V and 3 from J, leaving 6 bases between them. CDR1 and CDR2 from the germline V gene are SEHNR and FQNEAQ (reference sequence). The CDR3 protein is CASSFGLYNEQFF. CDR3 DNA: TGTGCCAGCAGCTTCGGGCTCTACAATGAGCAGTTCTTC.

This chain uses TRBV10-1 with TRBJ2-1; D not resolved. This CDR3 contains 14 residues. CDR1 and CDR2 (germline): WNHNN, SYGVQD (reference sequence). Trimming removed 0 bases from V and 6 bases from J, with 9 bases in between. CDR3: CASSESSGFNEQFF. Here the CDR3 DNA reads TGCGCCAGCAGTGAGTCGTCCGGGTTCAATGAGCAGTTCTTC.

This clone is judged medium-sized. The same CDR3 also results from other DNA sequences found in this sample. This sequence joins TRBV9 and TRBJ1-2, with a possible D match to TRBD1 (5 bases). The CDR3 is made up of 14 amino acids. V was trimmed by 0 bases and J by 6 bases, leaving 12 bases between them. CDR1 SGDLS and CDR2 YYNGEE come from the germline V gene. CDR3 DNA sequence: TGTGCCAGCAGCGTAGTCGGCCAGGGCGATGGCTACACCTTC. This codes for CASSVVGQGDGYTF.

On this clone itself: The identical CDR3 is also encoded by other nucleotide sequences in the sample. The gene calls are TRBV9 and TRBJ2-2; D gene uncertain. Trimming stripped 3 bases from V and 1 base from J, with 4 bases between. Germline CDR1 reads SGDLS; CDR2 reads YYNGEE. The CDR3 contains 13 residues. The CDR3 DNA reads TGTGCCAGCAGCGACTTGAACACCGGGGAGCTGTTTTTT. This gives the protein CASSDLNTGELFF.

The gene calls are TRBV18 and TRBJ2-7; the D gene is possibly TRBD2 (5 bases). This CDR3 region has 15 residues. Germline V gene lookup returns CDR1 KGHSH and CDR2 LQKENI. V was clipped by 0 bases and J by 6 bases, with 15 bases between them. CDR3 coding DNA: TGTGCCAGCTCACCACCGATAACGGCGGGCCGCGAGCAGTACTTC. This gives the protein CASSPPITAGREQYF.

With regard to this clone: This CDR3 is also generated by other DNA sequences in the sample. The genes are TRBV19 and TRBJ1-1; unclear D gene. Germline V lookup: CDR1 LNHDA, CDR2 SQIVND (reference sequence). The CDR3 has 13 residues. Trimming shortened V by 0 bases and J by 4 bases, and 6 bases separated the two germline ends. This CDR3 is CASSIDEGTEAFF. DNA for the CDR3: TGTGCCAGTAGTATAGACGAGGGCACTGAAGCTTTCTTT.

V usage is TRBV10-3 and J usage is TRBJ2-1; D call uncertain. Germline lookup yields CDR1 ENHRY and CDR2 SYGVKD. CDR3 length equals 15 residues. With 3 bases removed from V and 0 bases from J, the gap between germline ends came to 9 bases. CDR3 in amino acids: CAISDGVSSYNEQFF. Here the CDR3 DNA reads TGTGCCATCAGTGATGGGGTCAGCTCCTACAATGAGCAGTTCTTC.

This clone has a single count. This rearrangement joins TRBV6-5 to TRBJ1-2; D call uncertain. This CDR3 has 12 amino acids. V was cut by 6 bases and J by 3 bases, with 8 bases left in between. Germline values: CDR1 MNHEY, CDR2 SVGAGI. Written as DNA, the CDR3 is TGTGCCAGCAGCCACAGATACTATGGCTACACCTTC. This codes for CASSHRYYGYTF.

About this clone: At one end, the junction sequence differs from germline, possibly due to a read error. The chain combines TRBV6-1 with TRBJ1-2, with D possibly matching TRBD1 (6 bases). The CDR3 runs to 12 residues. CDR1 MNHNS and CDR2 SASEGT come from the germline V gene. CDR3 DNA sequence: TGTGCCAGCAGTGACGTCGGACAGTCTAATCGCTTC. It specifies CASSDVGQSNRF.

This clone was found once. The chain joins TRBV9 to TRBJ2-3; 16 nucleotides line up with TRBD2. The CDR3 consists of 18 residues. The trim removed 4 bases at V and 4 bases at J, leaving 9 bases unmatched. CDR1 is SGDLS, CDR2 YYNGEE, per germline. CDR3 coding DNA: TGTGCCAGCAGCACGGGACTAGCGGGAGGGTCCCTCCCAGATACGCAGTATTTT. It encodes CASSTGLAGGSLPDTQYF.

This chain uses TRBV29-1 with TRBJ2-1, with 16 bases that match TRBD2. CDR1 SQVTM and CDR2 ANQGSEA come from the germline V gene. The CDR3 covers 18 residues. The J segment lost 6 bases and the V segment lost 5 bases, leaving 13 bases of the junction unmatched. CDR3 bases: TGCAGCGTTTATACACCCGGGACTAGCGGGAGGGGGGGCAATGAGCAGTTCTTC. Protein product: CSVYTPGTSGRGGNEQFF.

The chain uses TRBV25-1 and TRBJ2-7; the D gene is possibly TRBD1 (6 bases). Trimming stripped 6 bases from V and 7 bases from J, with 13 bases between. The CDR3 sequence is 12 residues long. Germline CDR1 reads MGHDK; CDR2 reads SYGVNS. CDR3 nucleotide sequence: TGTGCCAGCAGAAAATCCGACAGGGAGCAGTACTTC. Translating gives CASRKSDREQYF.

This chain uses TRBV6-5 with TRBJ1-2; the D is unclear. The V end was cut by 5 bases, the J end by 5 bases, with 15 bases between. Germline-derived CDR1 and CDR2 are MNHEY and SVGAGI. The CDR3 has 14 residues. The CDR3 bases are TGTGCCAGCAGTGCTCATCAGTCAGTTTATGGCTACACCTTC. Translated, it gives CASSAHQSVYGYTF.

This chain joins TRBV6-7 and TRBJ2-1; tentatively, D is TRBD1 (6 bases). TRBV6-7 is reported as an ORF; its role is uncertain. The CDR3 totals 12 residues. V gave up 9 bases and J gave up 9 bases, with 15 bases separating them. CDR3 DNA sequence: TGTGCCAGACCACAGGGTTCGGGTGAGCAGTTCTTC. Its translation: CARPQGSGEQFF.

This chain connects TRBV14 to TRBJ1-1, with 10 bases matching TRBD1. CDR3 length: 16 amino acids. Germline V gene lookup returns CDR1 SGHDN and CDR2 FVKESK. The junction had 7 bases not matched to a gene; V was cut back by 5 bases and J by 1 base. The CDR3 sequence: CASSRQGAEWNTEAFF. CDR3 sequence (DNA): TGTGCCAGCAGCAGACAGGGGGCGGAATGGAACACTGAAGCTTTCTTT.

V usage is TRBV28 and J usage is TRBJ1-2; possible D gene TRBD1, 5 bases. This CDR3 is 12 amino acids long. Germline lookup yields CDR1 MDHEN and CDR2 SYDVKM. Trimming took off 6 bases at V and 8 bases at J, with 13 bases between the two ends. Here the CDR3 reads CASRLGAEGYTF. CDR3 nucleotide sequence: TGTGCCAGCAGGCTAGGGGCGGAGGGCTACACCTTC.

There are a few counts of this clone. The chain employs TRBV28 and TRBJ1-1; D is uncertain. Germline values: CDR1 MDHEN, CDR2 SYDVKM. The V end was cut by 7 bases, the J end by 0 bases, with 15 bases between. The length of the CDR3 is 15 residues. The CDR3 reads CASNTRRVLNTEAFF. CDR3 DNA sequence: TGTGCCAGCAATACCAGACGGGTTTTGAACACTGAAGCTTTCTTT. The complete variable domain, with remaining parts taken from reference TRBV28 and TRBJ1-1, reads DVKVTQSSRYLVKRTGEKVFLECVQDMDHENMFWYRQDPGLGLRLIYFSYDVKMKEKGDIPEGYSVSREKKERFSLILESASTNQTSMYLCASNTRRVLNTEAFFGQGTRLTVV.